Detailed here is one T cell receptor beta chain. The sample belongs to a study of blood T cell repertoires in COVID-19. Study background: COVID-19 samples collected from the United States, Italy and Spain covered acute and convalescent phases. From T cells, B-cell-depleted T cells, or PBMCs came the material, which was cDNA or gDNA.

Germline CDR1 and CDR2: SQVTM and ANQGSEA. V gave up 2 bases and J gave up 8 bases; unmatched junction bases: 9. The CDR3 contains 14 residues. The authors' processing: Reference gene primer amplification yielded estimated nucleated cell counts. Assay used: immunoSEQ multiplex PCR; TCRdb lists only in-frame clones, some missing. The V and J calls and clone size come from that table; D and trimming were worked out from the DNA. Of about 140,000 clones detected, about nine tenths appear once; the ten largest clones hold about 37%. The receptor was isolated from a man in his fifties who had recovered from COVID-19. The chain couples TRBV29-1 to TRBJ2-1; 7 nucleotides agree with TRBD2. The sample comprised peripheral blood. The CDR3: CSVEMRGRADEQFF. CDR3 bases: TGCAGCGTTGAAATGCGGGGGAGAGCAGATGAGCAGTTCTTC.